This T cell receptor beta chain was captured in a study of response to subunit inactivated influenza vaccine. MiXCR was run by TCRdb on the RT-PCR reads, yielding one entry per CDR3 protein. The data show roughly 620,000 distinct CDR3 sequences, roughly 12% seen once. V was clipped by 0 bases and J by 5 bases; unmatched bases: 7. The germline V gene has CDR1 DFQATT and CDR2 SNEGSKA (reference sequence). The length of the CDR3 is 16 residues. In its sample, this clonotype was seen a few times. The sample was also reused in another study, on T cells expressing NK-cell markers. This second study notes: TCR beta cDNA was generated via 5'RACE template switching incorporating UMIs. Sorted CD3+CD56+NKG2C+, CD3+CD56+NKG2C- and CD3+CD56-NKG2C+ T-cell subsets were beta-chain profiled. Within the sequenced cohort of eight donors, seven exhibited HCMV seropositivity and one was seronegative.

V gene TRBV20-1 combines with J gene TRBJ2-1; TRBD2 aligns across 10 bases. The material was PBMCs from blood, obtained on the day of vaccination. The TCR was taken from a man aged 45 to 65 who received an inactivated influenza vaccine. The CDR3 DNA reads TGCAGTGCTAGAGATCAGGGACTAGCGAGCCACAATGAGCAGTTCTTC. Protein sequence: CSARDQGLASHNEQFF.